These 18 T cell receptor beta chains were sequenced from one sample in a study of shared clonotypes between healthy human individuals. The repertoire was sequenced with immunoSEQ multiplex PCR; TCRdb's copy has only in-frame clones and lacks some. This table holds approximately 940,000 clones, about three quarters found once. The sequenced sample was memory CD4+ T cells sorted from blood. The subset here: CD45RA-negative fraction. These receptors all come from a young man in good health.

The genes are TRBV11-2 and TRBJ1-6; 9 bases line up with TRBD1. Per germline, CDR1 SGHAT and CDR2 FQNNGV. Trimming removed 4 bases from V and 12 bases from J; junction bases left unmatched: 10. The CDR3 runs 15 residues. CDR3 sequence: CASSSTGGQGVPLHF. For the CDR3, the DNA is TGTGCCAGCAGCTCTACAGGGGGCCAGGGGGTACCCCTCCACTTT.

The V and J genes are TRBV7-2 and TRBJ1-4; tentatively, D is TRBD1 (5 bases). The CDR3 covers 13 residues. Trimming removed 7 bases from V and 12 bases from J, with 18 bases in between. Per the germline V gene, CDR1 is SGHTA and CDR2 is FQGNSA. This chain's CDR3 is CASKGMANGELFF. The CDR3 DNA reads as TGTGCCAGCAAGGGGATGGCCAATGGAGAACTGTTTTTT.

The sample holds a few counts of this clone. The CDR3 nucleotides are TGTGCCAGCAGCGTAGACCCCTGGGGGGCTTACAATGAGCAGTTCTTC. This encodes CASSVDPWGAYNEQFF. This chain connects TRBV9 to TRBJ2-1; D is perhaps TRBD1 or TRBD2 (6 bases each). This CDR3 spans 16 amino acids. The germline CDR1 and CDR2 sequences are SGDLS and YYNGEE. Between the trimmed V and J ends, which lost 0 bases and 4 bases, there was a span of 14 bases.

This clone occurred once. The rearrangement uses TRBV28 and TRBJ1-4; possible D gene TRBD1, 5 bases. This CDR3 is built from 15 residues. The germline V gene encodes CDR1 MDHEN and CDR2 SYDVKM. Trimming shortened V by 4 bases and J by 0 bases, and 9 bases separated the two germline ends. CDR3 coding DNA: TGTGCCAGCAGTTCCTGGGACGCAACTAATGAAAAACTGTTTTTT. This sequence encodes CASSSWDATNEKLFF.

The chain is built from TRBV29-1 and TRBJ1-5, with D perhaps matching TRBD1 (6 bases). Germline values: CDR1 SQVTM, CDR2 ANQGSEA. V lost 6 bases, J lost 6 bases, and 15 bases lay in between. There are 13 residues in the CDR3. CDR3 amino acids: CSVAGVSGQPQHF. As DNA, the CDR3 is TGCAGCGTAGCAGGGGTAAGCGGTCAGCCCCAGCATTTT.

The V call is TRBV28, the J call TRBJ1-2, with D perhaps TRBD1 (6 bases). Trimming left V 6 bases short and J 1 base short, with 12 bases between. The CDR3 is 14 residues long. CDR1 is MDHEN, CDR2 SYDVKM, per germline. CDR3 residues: CASSQRTVNYGYTF. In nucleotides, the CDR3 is TGTGCCAGCAGCCAGCGGACAGTTAACTATGGCTACACCTTC.

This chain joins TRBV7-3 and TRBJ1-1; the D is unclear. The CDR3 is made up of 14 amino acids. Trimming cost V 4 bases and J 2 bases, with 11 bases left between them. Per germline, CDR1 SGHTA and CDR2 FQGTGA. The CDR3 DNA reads TGTGCCAGCAGCTCAGGCCCCGGAAACACTGAAGCTTTCTTT. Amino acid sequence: CASSSGPGNTEAFF.

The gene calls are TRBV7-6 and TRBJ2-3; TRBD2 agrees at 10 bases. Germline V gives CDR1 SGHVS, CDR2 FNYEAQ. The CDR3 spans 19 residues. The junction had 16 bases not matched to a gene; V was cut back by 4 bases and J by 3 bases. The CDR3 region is CASSSLSGRALLRTDTQYF. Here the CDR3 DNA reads TGTGCCAGCAGCTCCCTCAGCGGGAGGGCCCTTCTAAGGACAGATACGCAGTATTTT.

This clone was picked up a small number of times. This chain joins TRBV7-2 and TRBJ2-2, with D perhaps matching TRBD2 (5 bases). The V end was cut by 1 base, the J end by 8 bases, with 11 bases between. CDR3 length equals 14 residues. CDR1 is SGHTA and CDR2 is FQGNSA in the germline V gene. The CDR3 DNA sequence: TGTGCCAGCAGCTTAGAAGCGGTGAGAGGGGAGCTGTTTTTT. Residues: CASSLEAVRGELFF.

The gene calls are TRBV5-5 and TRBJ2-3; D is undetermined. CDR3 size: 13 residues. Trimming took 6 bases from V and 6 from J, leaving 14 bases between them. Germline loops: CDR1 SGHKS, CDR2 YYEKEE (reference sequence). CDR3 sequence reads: CASTPQPRDTQYF. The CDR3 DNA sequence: TGTGCCAGCACCCCCCAACCCAGGGATACGCAGTATTTT.

CDR3 loop: CASSQAGGPYNEQFF. The CDR3 DNA reads TGCGCCAGCAGCCAAGCGGGAGGACCTTACAATGAGCAGTTCTTC. The chain combines TRBV4-3 with TRBJ2-1, with 7 nucleotides matching TRBD2. CDR1 and CDR2 from the germline V gene are LGHNA and YSLEER. The trim removed 1 base at V and 4 bases at J, leaving 4 bases unmatched. This CDR3 spans 15 amino acids.

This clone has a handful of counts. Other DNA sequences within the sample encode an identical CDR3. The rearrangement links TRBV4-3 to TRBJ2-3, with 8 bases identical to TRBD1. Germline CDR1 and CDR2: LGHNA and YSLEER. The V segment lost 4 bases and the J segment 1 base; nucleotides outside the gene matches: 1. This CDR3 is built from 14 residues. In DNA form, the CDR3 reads TGCGCCAGCAGCCTGACAGGGGGCACAGATACGCAGTATTTT. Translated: CASSLTGGTDTQYF.

The CDR3 sequence is CASSPLDRTFLQFF. The CDR3 nucleotides are TGTGCCAGCAGCCCGCTAGACCGGACTTTTCTGCAGTTCTTC. The chain links TRBV11-2 to TRBJ2-1, with D perhaps matching TRBD2 (5 bases). V was clipped by 5 bases and J by 12 bases, with 20 bases between them. This CDR3 comprises 14 residues. CDR1 and CDR2 (germline): SGHAT, FQNNGV.

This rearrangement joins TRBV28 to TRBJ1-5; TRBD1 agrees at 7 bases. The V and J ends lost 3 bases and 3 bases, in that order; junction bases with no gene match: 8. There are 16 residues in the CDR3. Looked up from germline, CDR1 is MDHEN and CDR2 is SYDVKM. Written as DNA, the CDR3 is TGTGCCAGCAGTTTGAGAGGGGGCATGGTCAATCAGCCCCAGCATTTT. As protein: CASSLRGGMVNQPQHF.

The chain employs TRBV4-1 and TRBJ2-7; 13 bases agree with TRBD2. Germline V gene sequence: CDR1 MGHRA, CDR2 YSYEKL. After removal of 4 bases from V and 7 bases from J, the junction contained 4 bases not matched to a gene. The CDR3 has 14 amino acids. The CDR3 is CASSPGLAGREQYF. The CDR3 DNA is TGCGCCAGCAGCCCGGGACTAGCGGGGAGGGAGCAGTACTTC.

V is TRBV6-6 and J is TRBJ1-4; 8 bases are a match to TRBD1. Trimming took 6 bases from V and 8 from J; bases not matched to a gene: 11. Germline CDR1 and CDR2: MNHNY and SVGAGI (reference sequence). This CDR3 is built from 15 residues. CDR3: CASRDRDRKGEKLFF. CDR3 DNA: TGTGCCAGCAGGGACCGGGACAGGAAGGGGGAAAAACTGTTTTTT.

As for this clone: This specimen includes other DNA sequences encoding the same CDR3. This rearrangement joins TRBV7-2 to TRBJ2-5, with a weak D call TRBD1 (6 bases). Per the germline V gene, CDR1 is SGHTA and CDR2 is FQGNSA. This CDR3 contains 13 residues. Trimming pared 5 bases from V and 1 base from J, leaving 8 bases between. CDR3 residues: CASSRQVQETQYF. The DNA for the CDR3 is TGTGCCAGCAGCCGACAGGTCCAAGAGACCCAGTACTTC.

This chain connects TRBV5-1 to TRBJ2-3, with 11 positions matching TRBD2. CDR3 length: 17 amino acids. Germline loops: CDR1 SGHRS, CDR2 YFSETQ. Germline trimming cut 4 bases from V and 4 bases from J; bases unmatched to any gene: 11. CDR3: CASSRGFSGRGADTQYF. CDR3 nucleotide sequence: TGCGCCAGCAGCCGTGGTTTTAGCGGGAGGGGCGCAGATACGCAGTATTTT.